The next 24 T cell receptor beta chains were all read from a single sample in a study of beta chain features in type 1 diabetes listed by TCRdb under 2018. Overall study outcomes, separate from this receptor: Type 1 diabetes patients showed a moderate but significant shortening of TCRB CDR3 length in all four CD4+ subsets.

Preparation of the library involved the immunoSEQ multiplex PCR assay. The entire isolated RNA was reverse transcribed using the High Capacity cDNA Reverse Transcription Kit, and thus expressed TCRB transcripts were sequenced. TCRdb provides this immuneACCESS table in a form limited to in-frame rearrangements. Some clones are lacking; in checked studies, under half of them reflect an unresolved V gene, and why the rest are absent is not known. A total of approximately 280,000 clones appear in this sample, approximately 15% of them only once. Clones ranked in the top ten supply around 0.015% of the sample. These receptors' antigens are unknown. Specimen: naive CD4+ T cells from blood. Sample cell subset or site, as interpreted from the label and publication: true naive CD4+ T cells. Every receptor here comes from a man aged 18 to 29 with type 1 diabetes.

This clone was recorded a few times. The rearrangement links TRBV30 to TRBJ2-1; a possible D gene is TRBD1 (6 bases). Germline V CDR1 and CDR2: GTSNPN, SVGIG (reference sequence). The CDR3 runs 11 residues. Trimming took 6 bases from V and 4 from J, leaving 7 bases between them. CDR3: CACTGYNEQFF. For the CDR3, the DNA is TGTGCCTGTACAGGGTACAATGAGCAGTTCTTC.

The chain has TRBV30 and TRBJ2-5, with a possible D match to TRBD2 (6 bases). CDR3 length equals 14 residues. With 1 base removed from V and 5 bases from J, the gap between germline ends came to 14 bases. Germline CDR1 is GTSNPN and CDR2 is SVGIG (reference sequence). The CDR3 is CAWSAHIGGETQYF. DNA of the CDR3: TGTGCCTGGAGTGCTCATATCGGAGGGGAGACCCAGTACTTC.

V usage is TRBV9 and J usage is TRBJ2-5; 7 positions agree with TRBD1. The CDR3 extends over 16 amino acids. Germline lookup yields CDR1 SGDLS and CDR2 YYNGEE. The junction had 5 bases not matched to a gene; V was cut back by 0 bases and J by 0 bases. The CDR3 is CASSVGRGGDQETQYF. The CDR3 nucleotides read TGTGCCAGCAGCGTAGGTAGAGGGGGCGACCAAGAGACCCAGTACTTC. The full variable domain, completed using reference TRBV9 and TRBJ2-5, is DSGVTQTPKHLITATGQRVTLRCSPRSGDLSVYWYQQSLDQGLQFLIQYYNGEERAKGNILERFSAQQFPDLHSELNLSSLELGDSALYFCASSVGRGGDQETQYFGPGTRLLVL.

The chain links TRBV9 to TRBJ2-1, with 11 bases aligning to TRBD2. V shed 0 bases and J 4 bases; nucleotides not matched to a gene: 9. CDR1 is SGDLS, CDR2 YYNGEE, per germline. CDR3 length: 18 residues. The CDR3 DNA sequence: TGTGCCAGCAGCGTAGGCCCAATGCTAGCGGGAGGTTACAATGAGCAGTTCTTC. Residues: CASSVGPMLAGGYNEQFF.

This chain links TRBV18 with TRBJ2-5; D call uncertain. With 2 bases removed from V and 2 bases from J, the gap between germline ends came to 12 bases. CDR1 and CDR2 from the germline V gene are KGHSH and LQKENI. There are 15 residues in the CDR3. The chain's CDR3 is CASSPMVVEQETQYF. CDR3 in DNA: TGTGCCAGCTCACCAATGGTGGTGGAGCAAGAGACCCAGTACTTC.

The chain couples TRBV28 to TRBJ1-2; 8 nucleotides align to TRBD1. This CDR3 has 15 residues. With 5 bases clipped from V and 4 bases from J, the junction kept 9 bases outside the gene matches. Germline-derived CDR1 and CDR2 are MDHEN and SYDVKM. The CDR3 here is CASSHGTGILYGYTF. Here the CDR3 DNA reads TGTGCCAGCAGTCACGGGACAGGAATCCTCTATGGCTACACCTTC.

A few counts support this clone. V usage is TRBV15 and J usage is TRBJ1-5; tentative D call: TRBD1 (6 bases). The CDR3 sequence is 17 residues long. Trimming took off 1 base at V and 6 bases at J, with 19 bases between the two ends. The V gene's germline CDR1 is LNHNV and CDR2 YYDKDF (reference sequence). CDR3 amino acids: CATSRGGGQGYGQPQHF. The CDR3 coding sequence is TGTGCCACCAGCAGAGGGGGGGGACAAGGTTACGGTCAGCCCCAGCATTTT.

There are a few counts of this clone. Other DNA sequences in the sample encode the same CDR3. The CDR3 DNA reads as TGTGCCAGCAGTTACTCGTTGGGAGGGGGAGATACGCAGTATTTT. This gives the protein CASSYSLGGGDTQYF. The chain employs TRBV6-6 and TRBJ2-3; TRBD2 might be the D (7 bases). Trimming shortened V by 0 bases and J by 5 bases, and 12 bases separated the two germline ends. This CDR3 has 15 residues. Per germline, CDR1 MNHNY and CDR2 SVGAGI (reference sequence).

This clone has a handful of counts. This chain joins TRBV11-2 and TRBJ1-2; a weak D match, TRBD1 (5 bases). Deletions cut 4 bases from V and 9 bases from J, with 15 bases between. The CDR3 spans 13 residues. Germline values: CDR1 SGHAT, CDR2 FQNNGV. In DNA, the CDR3 is TGTGCCAGCAGCTCGCCGGGACTCCGAAGCTACACCTTC. Its protein product is CASSSPGLRSYTF.

The rearrangement uses TRBV18 and TRBJ2-1; 13 nucleotides align to TRBD2. The CDR3 runs 20 residues. CDR1 and CDR2 from the germline V gene are KGHSH and LQKENI. J gave up 8 bases and V 0 bases, and 16 bases lay outside the gene matches. CDR3 DNA: TGTGCCAGCTCACCACCGGGGAGGACTAGCGGGGGCCCCAGCCCCCATGAGCAGTTCTTC. It is translated as CASSPPGRTSGGPSPHEQFF.

The chain carries TRBV5-4 and TRBJ1-2; possibly TRBD1 for D (6 bases). The CDR3 covers 13 residues. The ends were cut back, 0 bases at V and 7 bases at J, with 10 bases in the middle. Germline V lookup: CDR1 SGHNT, CDR2 YYREEE (reference sequence). The CDR3 nucleotides are TGTGCCAGCAGCTTGGTTGGGACACCTGGCTACACCTTC. It translates to CASSLVGTPGYTF. The entire variable domain, with the rest obtained from reference TRBV5-4 and TRBJ1-2, is as follows: ETGVTQSPTHLIKTRGQQVTLRCSSQSGHNTVSWYQQALGQGPQFIFQYYREEENGRGNFPPRFSGLQFPNYSSELNVNALELDDSALYLCASSLVGTPGYTFGSGTRLTVV.

This clone was detected only a few times. The chain carries TRBV7-2 and TRBJ1-2, with D unresolved. V was clipped by 5 bases and J by 8 bases, with 15 bases between them. The CDR3 extends over 13 amino acids. The germline V gene has CDR1 SGHTA and CDR2 FQGNSA. CDR3 residues: CASSERIALGYTF. CDR3 in DNA: TGTGCCAGCAGCGAACGGATAGCTTTAGGCTACACCTTC.

This clone was observed a handful of times. The V and J genes are TRBV2 and TRBJ1-1; TRBD1 matches at 8 bases. CDR3 length equals 14 residues. Unmatched junction bases numbered 9, after V lost 7 bases and J lost 5 bases. Germline CDR1 is SNHLY and CDR2 is FYNNEI. The CDR3 DNA reads as TGTGCCAGCATCTACACAGGGGGACGAACTGAAGCTTTCTTT. Amino acids: CASIYTGGRTEAFF.

The J gene is TRBJ2-7, the V gene TRBV7-2; 8 positions match TRBD2. The CDR3 length is 15 residues. The V gene's germline CDR1 is SGHTA and CDR2 FQGNSA. V shed 4 bases and J 0 bases; nucleotides not matched to a gene: 5. The CDR3 here is CASSYTGTSSYEQYF. The CDR3 region has the DNA TGTGCCAGCAGCTACACCGGGACTAGCTCCTACGAGCAGTACTTC.

This clone was seen only a few times. CDR3 loop: CASSETPAGAFF. As DNA, the CDR3 is TGTGCCAGCAGTGAGACACCAGCCGGAGCTTTCTTT. The chain has TRBV2 and TRBJ1-1; no reliable D call. With 3 bases removed from V and 10 bases from J, the gap between germline ends came to 12 bases. The V gene's germline CDR1 is SNHLY and CDR2 FYNNEI. This CDR3 is 12 amino acids long.

This CDR3 is CSTGGGPHPYTGELFF. The CDR3 DNA reads as TGCTCCACGGGGGGGGGACCCCACCCGTACACCGGGGAGCTGTTTTTT. J is TRBJ2-2 and V is TRBV29-1; 8 nucleotides align to TRBD2. This CDR3 is built from 16 residues. CDR1 is SQVTM, CDR2 ANQGSEA, per germline.

CDR3 residues: CASLQPPRELFF. Written as DNA, the CDR3 is TGTGCCAGCCTACAGCCCCCTAGGGAGCTGTTTTTT. This rearrangement joins TRBV25-1 to TRBJ2-2; no clear D gene. V was trimmed by 8 bases and J by 9 bases, leaving 13 bases between them. Germline-derived CDR1 and CDR2 are MGHDK and SYGVNS. This CDR3 is built from 12 residues. The full variable domain, with the rest looked up from reference TRBV25-1 and TRBJ2-2, is EADIYQTPRYLVIGTGKKITLECSQTMGHDKMYWYQQDPGMELHLIHYSYGVNSTEKGDLSSESTVSRIRTEHFPLTLESARPSHTSQYLCASLQPPRELFFGEGSRLTVL.

The chain uses TRBV9 and TRBJ2-2, with D unclear. The CDR3 covers 13 residues. From germline, CDR1 is SGDLS and CDR2 YYNGEE. V lost 0 bases to trimming and J lost 3 bases, with 3 bases between them. For the CDR3, the DNA is TGTGCCAGCAGCGTAGACTACACCGGGGAGCTGTTTTTT. Protein: CASSVDYTGELFF.

The V call is TRBV28, the J call TRBJ2-3; D is unresolved. The V and J ends lost 6 bases and 3 bases respectively, with 7 bases between them. The CDR3 contains 12 residues. Germline-derived CDR1 and CDR2 are MDHEN and SYDVKM. The CDR3 here is CASSNTTDTQYF. CDR3 nucleotides: TGTGCCAGCAGCAACACGACAGATACGCAGTATTTT.

The chain joins TRBV7-9 to TRBJ2-2; the D gene is possibly TRBD1 (6 bases). The CDR3 runs 15 residues. The germline V gene has CDR1 SEHNR and CDR2 FQNEAQ (reference sequence). V dropped 6 bases and J dropped 0 bases, with 11 bases sitting between them. The CDR3 reads CASSPQGPNTGELFF. CDR3 DNA: TGTGCCAGCAGTCCGCAGGGGCCGAACACCGGGGAGCTGTTTTTT.

The chain joins TRBV5-4 to TRBJ1-1; no clear D. Germline loops: CDR1 SGHNT, CDR2 YYREEE (reference sequence). The CDR3 sequence is 15 residues long. With 0 bases removed from V and 3 bases from J, the gap between germline ends came to 12 bases. The CDR3 DNA reads TGTGCCAGCAGCTTGGATGGCGCGGGTTACACTGAAGCTTTCTTT. Residues: CASSLDGAGYTEAFF.

This chain connects TRBV5-1 to TRBJ2-1; 10 bases line up with TRBD2. The V gene end was trimmed by 5 bases and the J gene end by 4 bases; junction bases not matched to a gene: 6. This CDR3 is 15 amino acids long. Germline CDR1 and CDR2: SGHRS and YFSETQ. CDR3 region: CASSSAGLAYNEQFF. As DNA, the CDR3 is TGCGCCAGCAGTTCGGCGGGACTAGCGTACAATGAGCAGTTCTTC. Combining the CDR3 with reference TRBV5-1 and TRBJ2-1 gives the whole variable domain KAGVTQTPRYLIKTRGQQVTLSCSPISGHRSVSWYQQTPGQGLQFLFEYFSETQRNKGNFPGRFSGRQFSNSRSEMNVSTLELGDSALYLCASSSAGLAYNEQFFGPGTRLTVL.

This clone was counted between two and nine times. The rearrangement links TRBV11-2 to TRBJ2-7; D uncertain. This CDR3 is 12 amino acids long. CDR1 is SGHAT and CDR2 is FQNNGV in the germline V gene. The V end was cut by 1 base, the J end by 7 bases, with 8 bases between. CDR3 in amino acids: CASSLAGWEQYF. CDR3 coding DNA: TGTGCCAGCAGCTTAGCTGGCTGGGAGCAGTACTTC.

As regards this clone: Sequence at one end of the junction differs from germline and may be a read error. This rearrangement joins TRBV19 to TRBJ1-1; TRBD1 is a possible D gene (6 bases). Germline CDR1 LNHDA, CDR2 SQIVND (reference sequence). The CDR3 length is 17 residues. The CDR3 reads CAGSIASSATGRTEAFF. DNA for the CDR3: TGTGCCGGTAGTATAGCCTCCTCAGCCACAGGGCGCACTGAAGCTTTCTTT.